Listed here is a single TCR beta chain. The record originates from a study of control samples from healthy donors and cancer patients. Trimming took off 0 bases at V and 3 bases at J, with 17 bases between the two ends. This CDR3 is built from 18 residues. CDR1 is LGHNA, CDR2 YSLEER, per germline. The table came from immunoSEQ multiplex PCR; TCRdb's copy has only in-frame clones and leaves some out. The repertoire holds around 68,000 clones, with approximately 84% as singletons. The genes are TRBV4-3 and TRBJ1-4; D is uncertain. This clonotype was sampled from a man aged 50-60 years in good health. Sample: blood. In nucleotides, the CDR3 is TGCGCCAGCAGCCAAGATCCCCCCAGGAATACAGCTAATGAAAAACTGTTTTTT. Its translation: CASSQDPPRNTANEKLFF.